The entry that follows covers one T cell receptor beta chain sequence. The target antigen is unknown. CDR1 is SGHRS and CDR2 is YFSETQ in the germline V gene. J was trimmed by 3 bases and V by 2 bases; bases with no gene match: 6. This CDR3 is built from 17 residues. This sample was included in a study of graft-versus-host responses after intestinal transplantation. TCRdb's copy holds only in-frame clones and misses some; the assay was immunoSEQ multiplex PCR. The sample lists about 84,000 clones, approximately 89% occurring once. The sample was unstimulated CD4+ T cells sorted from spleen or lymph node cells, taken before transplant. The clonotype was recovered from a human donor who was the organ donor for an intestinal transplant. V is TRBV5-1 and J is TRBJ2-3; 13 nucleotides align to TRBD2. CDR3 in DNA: TGCGCCAGCAGCTTTGGAACTAGCGGGAGGGTGACAGATACGCAGTATTTT. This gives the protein CASSFGTSGRVTDTQYF. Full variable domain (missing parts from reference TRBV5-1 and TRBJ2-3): KAGVTQTPRYLIKTRGQQVTLSCSPISGHRSVSWYQQTPGQGLQFLFEYFSETQRNKGNFPGRFSGRQFSNSRSEMNVSTLELGDSALYLCASSFGTSGRVTDTQYFGPGTRLTVL.